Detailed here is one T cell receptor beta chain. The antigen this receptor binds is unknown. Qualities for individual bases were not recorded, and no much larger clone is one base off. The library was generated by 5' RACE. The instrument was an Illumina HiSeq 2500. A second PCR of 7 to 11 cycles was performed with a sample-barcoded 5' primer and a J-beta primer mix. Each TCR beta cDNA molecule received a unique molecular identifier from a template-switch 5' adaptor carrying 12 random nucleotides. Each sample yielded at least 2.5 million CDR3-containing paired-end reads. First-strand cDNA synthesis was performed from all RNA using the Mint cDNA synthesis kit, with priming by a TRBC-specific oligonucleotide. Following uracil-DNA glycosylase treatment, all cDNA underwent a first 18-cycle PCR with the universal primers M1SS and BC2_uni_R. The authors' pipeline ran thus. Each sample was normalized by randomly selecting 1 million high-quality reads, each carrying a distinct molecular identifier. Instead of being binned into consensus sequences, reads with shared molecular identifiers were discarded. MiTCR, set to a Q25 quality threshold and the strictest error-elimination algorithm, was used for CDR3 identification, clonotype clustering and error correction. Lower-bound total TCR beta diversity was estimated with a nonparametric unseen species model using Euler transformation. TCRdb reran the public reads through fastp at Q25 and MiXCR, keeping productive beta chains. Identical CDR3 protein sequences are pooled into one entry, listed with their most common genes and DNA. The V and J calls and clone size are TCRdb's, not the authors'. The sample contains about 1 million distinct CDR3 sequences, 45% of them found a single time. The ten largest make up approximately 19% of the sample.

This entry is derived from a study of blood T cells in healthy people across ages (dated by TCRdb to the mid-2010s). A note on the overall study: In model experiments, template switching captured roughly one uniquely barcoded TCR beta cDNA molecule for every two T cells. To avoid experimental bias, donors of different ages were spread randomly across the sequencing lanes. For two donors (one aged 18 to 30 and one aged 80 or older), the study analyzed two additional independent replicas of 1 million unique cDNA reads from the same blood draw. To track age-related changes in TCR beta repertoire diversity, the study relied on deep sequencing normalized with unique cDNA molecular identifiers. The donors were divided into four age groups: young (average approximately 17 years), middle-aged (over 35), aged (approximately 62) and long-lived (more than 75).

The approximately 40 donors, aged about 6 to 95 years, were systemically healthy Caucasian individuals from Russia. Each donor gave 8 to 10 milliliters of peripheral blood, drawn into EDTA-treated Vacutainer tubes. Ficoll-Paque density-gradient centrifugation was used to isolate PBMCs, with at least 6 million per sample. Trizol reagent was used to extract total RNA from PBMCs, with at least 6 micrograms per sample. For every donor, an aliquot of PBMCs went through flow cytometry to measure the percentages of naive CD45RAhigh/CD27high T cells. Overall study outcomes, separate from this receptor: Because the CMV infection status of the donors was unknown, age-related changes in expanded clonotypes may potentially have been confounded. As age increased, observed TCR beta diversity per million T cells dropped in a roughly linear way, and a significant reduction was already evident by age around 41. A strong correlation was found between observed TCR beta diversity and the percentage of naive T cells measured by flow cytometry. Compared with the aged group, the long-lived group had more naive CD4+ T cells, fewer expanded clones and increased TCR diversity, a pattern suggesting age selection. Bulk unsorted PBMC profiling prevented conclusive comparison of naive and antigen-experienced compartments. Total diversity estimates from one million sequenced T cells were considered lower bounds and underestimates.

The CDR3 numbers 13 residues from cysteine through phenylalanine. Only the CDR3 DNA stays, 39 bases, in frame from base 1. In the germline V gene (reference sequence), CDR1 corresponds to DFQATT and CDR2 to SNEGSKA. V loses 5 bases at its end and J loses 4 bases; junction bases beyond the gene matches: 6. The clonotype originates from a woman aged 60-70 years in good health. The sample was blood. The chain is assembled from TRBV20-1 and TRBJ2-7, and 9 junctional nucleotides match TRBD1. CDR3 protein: CSAVRDRAYEQYF. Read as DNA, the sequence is TGCAGTGCTGTACGGGACAGGGCTTACGAGCAGTACTTC.